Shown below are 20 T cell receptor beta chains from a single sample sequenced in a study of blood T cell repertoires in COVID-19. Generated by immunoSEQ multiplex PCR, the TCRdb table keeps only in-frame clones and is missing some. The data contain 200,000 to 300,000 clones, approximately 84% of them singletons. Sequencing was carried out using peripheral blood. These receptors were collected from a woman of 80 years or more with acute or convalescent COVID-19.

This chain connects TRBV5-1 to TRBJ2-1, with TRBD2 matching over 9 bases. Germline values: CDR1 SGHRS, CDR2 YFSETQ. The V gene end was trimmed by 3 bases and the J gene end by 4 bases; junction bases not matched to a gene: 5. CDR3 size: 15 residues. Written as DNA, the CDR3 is TGCGCCAGCAGCTATCTAGCGGGACGATACAATGAGCAGTTCTTC. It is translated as CASSYLAGRYNEQFF.

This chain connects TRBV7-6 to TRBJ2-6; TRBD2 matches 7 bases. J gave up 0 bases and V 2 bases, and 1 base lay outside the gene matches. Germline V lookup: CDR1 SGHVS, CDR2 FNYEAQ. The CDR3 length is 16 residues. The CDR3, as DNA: TGTGCCAGCAGCTTACTAGCGGACTCTGGGGCCAACGTCCTGACTTTC. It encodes CASSLLADSGANVLTF.

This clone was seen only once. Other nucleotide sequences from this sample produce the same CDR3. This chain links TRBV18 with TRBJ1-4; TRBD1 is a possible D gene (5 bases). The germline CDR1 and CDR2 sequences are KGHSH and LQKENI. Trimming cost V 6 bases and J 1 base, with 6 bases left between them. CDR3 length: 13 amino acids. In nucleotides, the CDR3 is TGTGCCAGCTCCCAGGGAACTAATGAAAAACTGTTTTTT. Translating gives CASSQGTNEKLFF.

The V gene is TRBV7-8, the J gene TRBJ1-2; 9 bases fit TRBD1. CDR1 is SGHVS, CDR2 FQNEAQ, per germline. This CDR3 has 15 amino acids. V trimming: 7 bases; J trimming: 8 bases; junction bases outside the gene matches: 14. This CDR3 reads CASTKPGQGSRGYTF. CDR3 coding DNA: TGTGCCAGCACCAAACCGGGACAGGGCTCGCGGGGCTACACCTTC.

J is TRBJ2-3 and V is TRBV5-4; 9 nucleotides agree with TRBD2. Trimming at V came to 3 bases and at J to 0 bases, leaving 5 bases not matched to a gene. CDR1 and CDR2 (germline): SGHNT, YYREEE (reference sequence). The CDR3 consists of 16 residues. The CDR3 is CASSSGLAQSTDTQYF. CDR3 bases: TGTGCCAGCAGCTCGGGACTAGCCCAAAGCACAGATACGCAGTATTTT.

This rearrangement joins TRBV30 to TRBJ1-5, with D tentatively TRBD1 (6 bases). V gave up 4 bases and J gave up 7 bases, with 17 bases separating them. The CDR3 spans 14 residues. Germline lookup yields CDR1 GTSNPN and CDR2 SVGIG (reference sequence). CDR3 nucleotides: TGTGCCTGGATCGGATACAGGGATGGCCAGCCCCAGCATTTT. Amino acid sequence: CAWIGYRDGQPQHF. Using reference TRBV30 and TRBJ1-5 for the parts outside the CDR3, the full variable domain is SQTIHQWPATLVQPVGSPLSLECTVEGTSNPNLYWYRQAAGRGLQLLFYSVGIGQISSEVPQNLSASRPQDRQFILSSKKLLLSDSGFYLCAWIGYRDGQPQHFGDGTRLSIL.

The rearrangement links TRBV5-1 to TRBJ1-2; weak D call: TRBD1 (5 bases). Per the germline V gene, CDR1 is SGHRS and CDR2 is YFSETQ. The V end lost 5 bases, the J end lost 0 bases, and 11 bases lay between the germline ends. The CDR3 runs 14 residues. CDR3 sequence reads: CASSQDSTNYGYTF. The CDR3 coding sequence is TGCGCCAGCAGTCAAGACAGCACTAACTATGGCTACACCTTC.

The CDR3 reads CASSLPPGTGWGTEAFF. The CDR3 region has the DNA TGTGCCAGCAGCTTGCCCCCCGGGACAGGGTGGGGGACTGAAGCTTTCTTT. V and J are TRBV7-9 and TRBJ1-1, with 9 bases lining up with TRBD1. V lost 3 bases to trimming and J lost 5 bases; unmatched junction nucleotides: 13. This CDR3 has 17 residues. CDR1 SEHNR and CDR2 FQNEAQ come from the germline V gene (reference sequence).

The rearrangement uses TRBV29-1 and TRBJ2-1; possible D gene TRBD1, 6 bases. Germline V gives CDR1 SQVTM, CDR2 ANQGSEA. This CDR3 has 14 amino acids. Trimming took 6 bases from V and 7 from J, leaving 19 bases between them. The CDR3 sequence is CSVRQALHLNEQFF. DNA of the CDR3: TGCAGCGTGCGACAGGCACTTCACCTGAATGAGCAGTTCTTC.

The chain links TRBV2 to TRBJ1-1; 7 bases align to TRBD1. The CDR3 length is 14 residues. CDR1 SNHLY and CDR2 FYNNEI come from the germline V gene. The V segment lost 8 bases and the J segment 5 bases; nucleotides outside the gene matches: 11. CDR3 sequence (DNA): TGTGCCAGCGGGAGAGGGCCCAGGGGGACTGAAGCTTTCTTT. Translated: CASGRGPRGTEAFF.

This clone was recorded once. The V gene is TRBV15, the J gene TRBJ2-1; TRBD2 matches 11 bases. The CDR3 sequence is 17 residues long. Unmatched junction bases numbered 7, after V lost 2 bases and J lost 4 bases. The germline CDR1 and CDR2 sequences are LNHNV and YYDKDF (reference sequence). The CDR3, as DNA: TGTGCCACCAGCAGAATAGCGGGGGGGATTTCTTACAATGAGCAGTTCTTC. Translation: CATSRIAGGISYNEQFF.

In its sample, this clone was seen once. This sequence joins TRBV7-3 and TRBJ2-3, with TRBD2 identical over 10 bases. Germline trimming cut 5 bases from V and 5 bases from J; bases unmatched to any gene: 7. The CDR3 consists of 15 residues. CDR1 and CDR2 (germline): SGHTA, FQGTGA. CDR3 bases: TGTGCCAGCAGCCGGCTAGCGGGAGTGGTAGATACGCAGTATTTT. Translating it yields CASSRLAGVVDTQYF.

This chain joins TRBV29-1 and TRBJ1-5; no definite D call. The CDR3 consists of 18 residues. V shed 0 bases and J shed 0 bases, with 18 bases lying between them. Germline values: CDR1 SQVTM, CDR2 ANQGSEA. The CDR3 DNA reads TGCAGCGTTGAAGATAATGGAGGGTCTCAGTATAGCAATCAGCCCCAGCATTTT. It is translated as CSVEDNGGSQYSNQPQHF.

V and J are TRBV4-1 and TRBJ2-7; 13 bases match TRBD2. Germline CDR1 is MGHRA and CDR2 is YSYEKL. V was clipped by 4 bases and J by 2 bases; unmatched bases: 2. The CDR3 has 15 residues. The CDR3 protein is CASSRTSGGAYEQYF. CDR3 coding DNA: TGCGCCAGCAGCCGAACTAGCGGGGGGGCCTACGAGCAGTACTTC.

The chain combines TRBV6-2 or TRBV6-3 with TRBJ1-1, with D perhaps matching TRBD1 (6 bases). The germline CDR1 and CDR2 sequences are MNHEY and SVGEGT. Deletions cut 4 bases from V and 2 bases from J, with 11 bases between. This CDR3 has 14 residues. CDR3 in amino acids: CASSSQGDNTEAFF. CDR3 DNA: TGTGCCAGCAGTTCACAGGGTGATAACACTGAAGCTTTCTTT.

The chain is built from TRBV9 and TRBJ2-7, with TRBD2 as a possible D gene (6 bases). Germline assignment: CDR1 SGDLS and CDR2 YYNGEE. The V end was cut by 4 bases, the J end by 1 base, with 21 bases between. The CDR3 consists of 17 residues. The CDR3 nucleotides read TGTGCCAGCAGCCCAACCTCCGGGGGAGTCGGGTCCTACGAGCAGTACTTC. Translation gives CASSPTSGGVGSYEQYF.

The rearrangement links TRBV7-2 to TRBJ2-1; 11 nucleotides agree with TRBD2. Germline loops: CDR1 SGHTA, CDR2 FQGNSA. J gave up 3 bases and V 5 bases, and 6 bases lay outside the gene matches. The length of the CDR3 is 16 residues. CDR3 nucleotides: TGTGCCAGCAGCCTCAGACTAGCGGGGAACTACAATGAGCAGTTCTTC. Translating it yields CASSLRLAGNYNEQFF.

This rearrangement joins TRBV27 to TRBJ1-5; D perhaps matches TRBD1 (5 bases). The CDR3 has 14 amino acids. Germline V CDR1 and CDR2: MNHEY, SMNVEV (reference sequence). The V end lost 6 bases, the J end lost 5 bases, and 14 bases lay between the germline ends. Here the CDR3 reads CASSRRGGDQPQHF. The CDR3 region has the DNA TGTGCCAGCAGCCGACGGGGAGGGGATCAGCCCCAGCATTTT.

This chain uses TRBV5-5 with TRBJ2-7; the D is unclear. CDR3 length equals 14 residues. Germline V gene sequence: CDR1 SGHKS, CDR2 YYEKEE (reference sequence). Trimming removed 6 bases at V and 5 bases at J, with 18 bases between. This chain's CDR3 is CASTLWAQAHEQYF. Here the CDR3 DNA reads TGTGCCAGCACCTTATGGGCCCAGGCCCACGAGCAGTACTTC.

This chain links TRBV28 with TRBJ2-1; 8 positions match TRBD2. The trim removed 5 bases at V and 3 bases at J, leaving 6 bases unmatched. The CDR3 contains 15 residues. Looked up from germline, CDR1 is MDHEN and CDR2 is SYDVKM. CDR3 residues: CASSTSGSLYNEQFF. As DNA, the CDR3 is TGTGCCAGCAGTACCAGCGGGAGCCTCTACAATGAGCAGTTCTTC.